This T cell receptor beta chain was identified during a study of human CD4 T cells and Enterobacteriaceae (dated by TCRdb to 2020 to 2021). Points the paper makes about the study in general: The reactivity of ex vivo clonotypes was inferred solely by matching the nucleotide sequences of those clonotypes to CFSE-low cultures from the same donors. Ex vivo, broadly cross-reactive clonotypes were observed to appear more expanded than specific clonotypes, with about 55% of the 19 and about 60% of the roughly 34 being found within the top 5%.

Memory CD4+ T cells, defined as all CD4+ cells except CD45RA+CCR7+CD95- naive cells, were FACS-sorted on a FACSAria III to over 95% purity. Blood from healthy donors was obtained from blood donation centers in Switzerland. Total CD4+ T cells and monocytes were enriched by positive selection with CD4 and CD14 magnetic microbeads. CD8+, CD14+, CD16+, CD56+, CD19+ and CD25-bright cells were excluded prior to sorting. In two blood donors, total memory CD4+ T cells were sequenced directly ex vivo to assess in vivo expansion of bacteria-reactive clonotypes. Ficoll-Paque Plus was used to isolate peripheral blood mononuclear cells from donor blood. Trimming removed 0 bases from V and 2 bases from J, leaving 16 bases between the germline ends. From the cysteine through the phenylalanine, the CDR3 covers 17 amino acids. Only CDR3 DNA is held: 51 bases, read in frame from base 1. CDR1 is given as SGDLS and CDR2 as YYNGEE, both from the germline V gene.

Details on this clone: There is no known antigen for this receptor. No qualities accompany the bases; no much larger clone lies one base away.

Deep-level sequencing, with a detection sensitivity of one cell in 200,000, was applied to the ex vivo total memory CD4+ samples. The QIAamp DNA Micro Kit was used to extract genomic DNA from cell pellets, and the quantity and purity of the genomic DNA were checked by spectrophotometry. The immunoSEQ multiplex PCR assay was used to amplify TCR Vbeta CDR3 regions. The Illumina HiSeq platform was used to sequence the amplicons. The retrieved sequences were 87 nucleotides long and included the CDR3 region. The authors processed their data as follows. Each unique productive TCR Vbeta nucleotide sequence counted as a clonotype and was quantified by productive template frequency from ImmunoSEQ Analyzer V3.0. Expanded clonotypes were defined using a threshold set at the top 5th percentile of each repertoire ranked by frequency. Repertoire overlap was computed as Chao-Jaccard with the R package fossil and visualized by nonmetric multidimensional scaling with the R package MASS. The immuneACCESS repertoire file appears here via TCRdb, limited to in-frame rearrangements. These files lack a portion of the clones; in checked studies, under half of the deficit traces to unresolved V genes, and the cause of the others is not known. That table is the source of V, J and clone size, and D and trimming were worked out from the DNA. The sample records about 27,000 clones, roughly 80% of which are singletons. Roughly 0.96% of the sample goes to the ten largest clones.

This chain is built from TRBV9 and TRBJ2-3; matching of 5 bases hints at TRBD2 as the D gene. Sequenced: memory CD4+ T cells from blood. The cell subset or site label corresponds to: total memory CD4 T cells sorted directly ex vivo, unstimulated. The source of this sequence is a human donor in good health. The nucleotide sequence reads as follows: TGTGCCAGCAGCGTAGCTCGGGCGGGCCCATTCACAGATACGCAGTATTTT. This encodes CASSVARAGPFTDTQYF.